The T cell receptor (beta chain) described here comes from a study of blood T cell repertoires in COVID-19. Study in general: Acute-phase and convalescent COVID-19 samples originated in the United States, Italy and Spain. PBMCs, B-cell-depleted T cells, or T cells provided the cDNA or gDNA that made up the material.

Between the trimmed V and J ends, which lost 0 bases and 2 bases, there was a span of 8 bases. Germline CDR1 is SGHTS and CDR2 is YDEGEE. The CDR3 runs to 15 residues. Original handling: Reference gene primer amplification gave estimated nucleated cell counts. The assay was immunoSEQ multiplex PCR, and TCRdb's table has in-frame clones only and misses some. The V and J calls and clone size are taken from that table; D and trimming were inferred from the DNA. The sample lists some 110,000 clones, about four fifths seen once, with about 4.8% in the top ten. Sequencing used peripheral blood. This receptor was identified in a man aged 60-69 years with acute or convalescent COVID-19. V is TRBV5-8 and J is TRBJ1-4; the D gene is possibly TRBD1 (6 bases). The CDR3 protein is CASSLGGGTNEKLFF. The CDR3 region has the DNA TGTGCCAGCAGCTTGGGCGGGGGCACTAATGAAAAACTGTTTTTT.